Listed below are T cell receptor beta chains from one sample, sequenced in a study of blood T cell repertoires in COVID-19. Only in-frame clones appear in the TCRdb table, and some are missing; sequencing was by immunoSEQ multiplex PCR. The sample records approximately 200,000 clones, around 79% being singletons. Source material: peripheral blood. The receptors stem from a man aged 55-75 years with active or convalescent COVID-19. The conserved cysteine and the conserved F or W are not part of the CDR3 here. The order of the fields is clone size, CDR3 length, J gene, V gene, CDR3 protein. Expanded clones get a size class; other rows say once, few or many, or leave the size out.

abundance: NA
len: 11
j_gene: TRBJ2-5
v_gene: TRBV29-1
CDR3aa: SVGSPSGETQY

abundance: NA
len: 12
j_gene: TRBJ1-6
v_gene: TRBV6-5
CDR3aa: ASSRSTGNSPLH

abundance: NA
len: 10
j_gene: TRBJ2-7
v_gene: TRBV2
CDR3aa: ASNRETYEQY

abundance: NA
len: 11
j_gene: TRBJ1-2
v_gene: TRBV6-5
CDR3aa: ASRPQGFGGYT

abundance: NA
len: 14
j_gene: TRBJ1-4
v_gene: TRBV15
CDR3aa: ATSRVRAGGSEKLF

abundance: NA
len: 13
j_gene: TRBJ2-1
v_gene: TRBV5-4
CDR3aa: ASSSSGRAYNEQF

abundance: NA
len: 14
j_gene: TRBJ1-1
v_gene: TRBV2
CDR3aa: ASIDRVGLLYTEAF

abundance: NA
len: 12
j_gene: TRBJ2-5
v_gene: TRBV6-2/TRBV6-3
CDR3aa: ASSRAGLQETQY

abundance: NA
len: 12
j_gene: TRBJ1-3
v_gene: TRBV30
CDR3aa: AWTPGRRGNTIY

abundance: NA
len: 12
j_gene: TRBJ2-2
v_gene: TRBV5-5
CDR3aa: ASSLGRATGELF

abundance: NA
len: 13
j_gene: TRBJ2-7
v_gene: TRBV15
CDR3aa: ATSRLRPFAYEQY

abundance: NA
len: 11
j_gene: TRBJ1-1
v_gene: TRBV7-2
CDR3aa: ASSLKGGTEAF

abundance: NA
len: 12
j_gene: TRBJ2-7
v_gene: TRBV7-9
CDR3aa: ASSFARGHYEQY

abundance: NA
len: 11
j_gene: TRBJ2-1
v_gene: TRBV11-3
CDR3aa: ASSRGSYNEQF

abundance: few
len: 10
j_gene: TRBJ1-1
v_gene: TRBV19
CDR3aa: ASAGETAEAF

abundance: NA
len: 17
j_gene: TRBJ1-5
v_gene: TRBV19
CDR3aa: ASSLRRGRGFGSNQPQH

abundance: NA
len: 13
j_gene: TRBJ2-1
v_gene: TRBV5-5
CDR3aa: ASSPTSGPYNEQF

abundance: NA
len: 13
j_gene: TRBJ2-4
v_gene: TRBV15
CDR3aa: ATTAGLGAKNIQY

abundance: NA
len: 10
j_gene: TRBJ1-2
v_gene: TRBV5-1
CDR3aa: ASSIEGDGYT

abundance: NA
len: 15
j_gene: TRBJ2-1
v_gene: TRBV27
CDR3aa: ASSPYAQGDWWNEQF

abundance: NA
len: 13
j_gene: TRBJ1-1
v_gene: TRBV28
CDR3aa: ASSLETGVHTEAF

abundance: once
len: 11
j_gene: TRBJ1-1
v_gene: TRBV27
CDR3aa: ASSLGFGTEAF

abundance: NA
len: 12
j_gene: TRBJ2-7
v_gene: TRBV4-3
CDR3aa: ASSPEEGMNEQY

abundance: few
len: 11
j_gene: TRBJ1-1
v_gene: TRBV6-5
CDR3aa: ASGRGGNTEAF

abundance: NA
len: 11
j_gene: TRBJ2-7
v_gene: TRBV6-5
CDR3aa: ATCRTAFYEQY

abundance: NA
len: 11
j_gene: TRBJ1-4
v_gene: TRBV2
CDR3aa: ASGQVVAEKLF

abundance: NA
len: 13
j_gene: TRBJ2-1
v_gene: TRBV6-2/TRBV6-3
CDR3aa: ASSLQGRTQSEQF

abundance: NA
len: 12
j_gene: TRBJ1-3
v_gene: TRBV5-1
CDR3aa: ASSPSRSGNTIY

abundance: NA
len: 10
j_gene: TRBJ1-3
v_gene: TRBV6-5
CDR3aa: ASTSQADTIY

abundance: NA
len: 10
j_gene: TRBJ2-3
v_gene: TRBV6-5
CDR3aa: ASSRGADTQY

abundance: NA
len: 16
j_gene: TRBJ1-6
v_gene: TRBV10-3
CDR3aa: AISESTGGASYNSPLH

abundance: NA
len: 13
j_gene: TRBJ2-3
v_gene: TRBV30
CDR3aa: AWNPPVASADTQY

abundance: many
len: 15
j_gene: TRBJ2-5
v_gene: TRBV2
CDR3aa: ASSPYGASVNQETQY

abundance: NA
len: 12
j_gene: TRBJ2-1
v_gene: TRBV27
CDR3aa: ASRKQGARNEQF

abundance: once
len: 12
j_gene: TRBJ1-6
v_gene: TRBV30
CDR3aa: ARTGQGADSPLH

abundance: few
len: 12
j_gene: TRBJ2-5
v_gene: TRBV7-2
CDR3aa: ASRTDSAQETQY

abundance: NA
len: 15
j_gene: TRBJ2-3
v_gene: TRBV4-3
CDR3aa: ASSQGMAGGPIDTQY

abundance: NA
len: 13
j_gene: TRBJ2-1
v_gene: TRBV3-1/TRBV3-2
CDR3aa: ASRALGRERGEQF

abundance: NA
len: 12
j_gene: TRBJ1-6
v_gene: TRBV29-1
CDR3aa: SVMVGTEYSPLH

abundance: many
len: 13
j_gene: TRBJ2-3
v_gene: TRBV2
CDR3aa: ASRSGTSWVDTQY

abundance: NA
len: 19
j_gene: TRBJ2-7
v_gene: TRBV13
CDR3aa: ASSLIKTAGVDGSVPYEQY

abundance: NA
len: 12
j_gene: TRBJ2-5
v_gene: TRBV7-2
CDR3aa: ASSFFSGRETQY

abundance: NA
len: 15
j_gene: TRBJ2-4
v_gene: TRBV4-1
CDR3aa: ASSQGSANMAKNIQY

abundance: NA
len: 11
j_gene: TRBJ2-1
v_gene: TRBV12-3/TRBV12-4
CDR3aa: ASSFGRRGEQF

abundance: NA
len: 13
j_gene: TRBJ2-1
v_gene: TRBV6-5
CDR3aa: ASSQTGGSYNEQF

abundance: NA
len: 13
j_gene: TRBJ2-1
v_gene: TRBV7-9
CDR3aa: ASSLVPGWYNEQF

abundance: NA
len: 11
j_gene: TRBJ2-6
v_gene: TRBV19
CDR3aa: ASVKRGGNVLT

abundance: NA
len: 11
j_gene: TRBJ2-7
v_gene: TRBV12-3/TRBV12-4
CDR3aa: ASSLQGLYEQY

abundance: few
len: 16
j_gene: TRBJ2-2
v_gene: TRBV4-1
CDR3aa: ASSQETSGTLNTGELF

abundance: NA
len: 14
j_gene: TRBJ2-3
v_gene: TRBV24-1
CDR3aa: ATSDPTSGFTDTQY